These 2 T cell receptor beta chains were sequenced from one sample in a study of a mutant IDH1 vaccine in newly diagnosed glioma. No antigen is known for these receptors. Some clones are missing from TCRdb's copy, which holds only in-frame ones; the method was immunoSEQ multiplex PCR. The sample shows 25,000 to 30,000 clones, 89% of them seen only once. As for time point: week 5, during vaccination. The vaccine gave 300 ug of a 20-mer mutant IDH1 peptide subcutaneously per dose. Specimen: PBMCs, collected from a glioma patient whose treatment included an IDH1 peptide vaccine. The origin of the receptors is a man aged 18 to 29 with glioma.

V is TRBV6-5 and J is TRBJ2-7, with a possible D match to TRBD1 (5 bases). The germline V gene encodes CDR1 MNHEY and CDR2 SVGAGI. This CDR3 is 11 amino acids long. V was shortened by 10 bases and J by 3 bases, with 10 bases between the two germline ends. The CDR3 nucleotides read TGTGCCACTGCAGGGAACTACGAGCAGTACTTC. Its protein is CATAGNYEQYF.

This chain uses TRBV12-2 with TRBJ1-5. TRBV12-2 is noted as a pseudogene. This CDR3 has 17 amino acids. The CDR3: CASRLAARGGASQPQHF. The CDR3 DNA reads TGTGCAAGTCGCTTAGCTGCAAGGGGGGGGGCTAGTCAGCCCCAGCATTTT.